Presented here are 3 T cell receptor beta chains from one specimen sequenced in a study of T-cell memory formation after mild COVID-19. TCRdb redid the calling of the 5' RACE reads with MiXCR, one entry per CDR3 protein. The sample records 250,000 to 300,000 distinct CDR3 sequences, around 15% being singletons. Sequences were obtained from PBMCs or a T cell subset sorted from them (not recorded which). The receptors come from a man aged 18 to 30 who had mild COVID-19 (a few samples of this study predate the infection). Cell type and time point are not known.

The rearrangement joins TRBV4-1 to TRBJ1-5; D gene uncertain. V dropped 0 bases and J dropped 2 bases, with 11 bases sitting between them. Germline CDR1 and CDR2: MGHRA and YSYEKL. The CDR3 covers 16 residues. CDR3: CASSQEAMTGNQPQHF. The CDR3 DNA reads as TGCGCCAGCAGCCAAGAGGCGATGACGGGCAATCAGCCCCAGCATTTT.

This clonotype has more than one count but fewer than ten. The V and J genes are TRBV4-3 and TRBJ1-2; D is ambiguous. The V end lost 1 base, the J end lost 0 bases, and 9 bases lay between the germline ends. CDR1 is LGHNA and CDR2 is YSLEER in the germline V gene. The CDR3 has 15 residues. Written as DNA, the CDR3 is TGCGCCAGCAGCCAAGTTCCTGGATCTAACTATGGCTACACCTTC. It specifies CASSQVPGSNYGYTF.

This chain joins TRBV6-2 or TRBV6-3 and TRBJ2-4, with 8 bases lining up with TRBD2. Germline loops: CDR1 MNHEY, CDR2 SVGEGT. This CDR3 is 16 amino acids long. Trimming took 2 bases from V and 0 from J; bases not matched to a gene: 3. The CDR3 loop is CASSYRTSLAKNIQYF. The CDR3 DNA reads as TGTGCCAGCAGTTACCGGACTAGCCTAGCCAAAAACATTCAGTACTTC.